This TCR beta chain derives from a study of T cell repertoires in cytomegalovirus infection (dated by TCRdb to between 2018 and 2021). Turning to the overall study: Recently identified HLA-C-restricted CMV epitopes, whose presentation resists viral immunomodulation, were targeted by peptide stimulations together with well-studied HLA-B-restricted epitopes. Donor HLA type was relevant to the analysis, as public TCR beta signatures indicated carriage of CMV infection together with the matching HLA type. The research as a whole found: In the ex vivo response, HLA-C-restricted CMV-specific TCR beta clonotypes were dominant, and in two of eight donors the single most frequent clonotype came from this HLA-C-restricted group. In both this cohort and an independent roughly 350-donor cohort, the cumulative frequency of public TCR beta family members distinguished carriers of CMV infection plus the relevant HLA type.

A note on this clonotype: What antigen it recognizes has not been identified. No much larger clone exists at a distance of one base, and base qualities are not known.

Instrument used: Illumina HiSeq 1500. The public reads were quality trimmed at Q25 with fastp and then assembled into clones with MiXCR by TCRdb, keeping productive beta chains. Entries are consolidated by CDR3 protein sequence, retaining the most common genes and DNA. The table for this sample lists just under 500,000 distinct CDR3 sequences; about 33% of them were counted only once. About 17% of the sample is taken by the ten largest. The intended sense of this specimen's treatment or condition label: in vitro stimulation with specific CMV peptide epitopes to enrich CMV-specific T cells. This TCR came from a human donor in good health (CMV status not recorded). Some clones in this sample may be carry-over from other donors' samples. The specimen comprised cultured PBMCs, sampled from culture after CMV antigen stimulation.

The CDR3 protein is CASSLRGGGTEAFF. The nucleotides are TGTGCCAGCAGTTTGAGGGGTGGAGGCACTGAAGCTTTCTTT. This chain joins TRBV2 to TRBJ1-1; possibly the D gene is TRBD1, per 5 matching bases. From cysteine to phenylalanine, the CDR3 is 14 amino acids long. Kept here is only the CDR3 DNA, which spans 42 bases and is read in frame from base 1. Trimming takes 5 bases from V and 4 bases from J, and the germline ends sit 14 bases apart. According to the germline V gene, CDR1 reads SNHLY and CDR2 reads FYNNEI.